The 30 T cell receptor beta chains presented below share a single source sample, sequenced in a study of CD8+CD57+ T cells in acquired aplastic anemia. Patients who underwent sequencing had shown CD8+CD57+ cell expansion by flow cytometry. Template material for TCR beta VDJ and CDR3 profiling consisted of genomic DNA. TCRdb passed the reads through MiXCR, listing each CDR3 protein once. The sample gives approximately 190,000 distinct CDR3 sequences, more than 45% of which show up once; 9.7% is in the top ten. Material: sorted CD4+, CD8+, or CD8+CD57+ T cells (not recorded which) from PBMCs. All receptors come from a human donor with aplastic anemia.

This clonotype was seen a few times. The chain is built from TRBV9 and TRBJ2-5, with D possibly called TRBD1 or TRBD2 (6 bases each). The CDR3 covers 14 residues. Germline CDR1 SGDLS, CDR2 YYNGEE. The V and J ends lost 0 bases and 4 bases respectively, with 10 bases between them. Written as DNA, the CDR3 is TGTGCCAGCAGCGTAGTGGGGGGCCGAGAGACCCAGTACTTC. It codes for CASSVVGGRETQYF.

This clonotype was counted a few times. The rearrangement uses TRBV6-1 and TRBJ2-4; D is perhaps TRBD1 (5 bases). V was pared by 10 bases and J by 0 bases, with 10 bases between. The CDR3 extends over 13 amino acids. CDR1 and CDR2 (germline): MNHNS, SASEGT. CDR3 region: CATRGIAKNIQYF. CDR3 nucleotide sequence: TGTGCCACTAGGGGAATAGCCAAAAACATTCAGTACTTC.

The rearrangement joins TRBV24-1 to TRBJ2-1, with 9 bases that match TRBD2. This CDR3 contains 15 residues. J gave up 7 bases and V 4 bases, and 7 bases lay outside the gene matches. CDR1 is KGHDR and CDR2 is SFDVKD in the germline V gene. In nucleotides, the CDR3 is TGTGCCACCAGTGACGAGGCTAGCGGGACGAATGAGCAGTTCTTC. This codes for CATSDEASGTNEQFF.

The chain joins TRBV4-1 to TRBJ2-5, with 8 positions matching TRBD1. The trim removed 1 base at V and 2 bases at J, leaving 12 bases unmatched. The length of the CDR3 is 18 residues. Germline CDR1 MGHRA, CDR2 YSYEKL. CDR3 in DNA: TGCGCCAGCAGCCAAGTTCCAGGGCAGGGGGCATGGCAAGAGACCCAGTACTTC. Translated, it gives CASSQVPGQGAWQETQYF.

This clonotype was observed many times. The chain employs TRBV20-1 and TRBJ1-4; 7 bases are a match to TRBD1. CDR1 and CDR2 (germline): DFQATT, SNEGSKA (reference sequence). V lost 0 bases and J lost 5; bases outside the gene matches: 6. The CDR3 runs 15 residues. The DNA for the CDR3 is TGCAGTGCTAGAGATGGAGGGGGCTCCAATGAAAAACTGTTTTTT. Protein sequence: CSARDGGGSNEKLFF.

V usage is TRBV7-8 and J usage is TRBJ2-3, with TRBD2 matching over 12 bases. Looked up from germline, CDR1 is SGHVS and CDR2 is FQNEAQ. The length of the CDR3 is 16 residues. V was clipped by 5 bases and J by 3 bases; unmatched bases: 6. This chain's CDR3 is CASSNGLAGTTDTQYF. CDR3 in DNA: TGTGCCAGCAGCAACGGACTAGCGGGAACGACAGATACGCAGTATTTT.

The V call is TRBV5-5, the J call TRBJ1-1; 7 bases match TRBD1. J was trimmed by 5 bases and V by 4 bases; bases with no gene match: 11. Germline V gives CDR1 SGHKS, CDR2 YYEKEE (reference sequence). The CDR3 is made up of 15 amino acids. CDR3 DNA: TGTGCCAGCAGCCTTAGAACAGGGGATGAGACTGAAGCTTTCTTT. This sequence encodes CASSLRTGDETEAFF.

The CDR3 DNA sequence: TGCGCCAGTCAGGACAGGACGAACACTGAAGCTTTCTTT. Protein product: CASQDRTNTEAFF. The genes are TRBV5-1 and TRBJ1-1, with 7 bases aligning to TRBD1. V gave up 8 bases and J gave up 1 base; unmatched junction bases: 5. CDR1 and CDR2 from the germline V gene are SGHRS and YFSETQ. CDR3 length equals 13 residues.

This sequence joins TRBV20-1 and TRBJ2-7; D possibly corresponds to TRBD1 (6 bases). Trimming cost V 2 bases and J 2 bases, with 10 bases left between them. The CDR3 is 13 residues long. Germline lookup yields CDR1 DFQATT and CDR2 SNEGSKA (reference sequence). The CDR3 spells CSARRTAAYEQYF. In DNA, the CDR3 is TGCAGTGCTAGACGGACAGCAGCCTACGAGCAGTACTTC.

The chain couples TRBV15 to TRBJ2-7; TRBD2 aligns across 7 bases. From germline, CDR1 is LNHNV and CDR2 YYDKDF (reference sequence). The CDR3 loop spans 15 amino acids. Losses at the gene ends were 1 base for V and 2 bases for J; bases not matched to a gene: 5. The CDR3 is CATSRVTSATYEQYF. CDR3 bases: TGTGCCACCAGCAGAGTCACTAGCGCGACCTACGAGCAGTACTTC.

This clonotype showed up just a few times. This chain joins TRBV20-1 and TRBJ1-1, with D unclear. The CDR3 length is 10 residues. Germline assignment: CDR1 DFQATT and CDR2 SNEGSKA (reference sequence). Trimming left V 3 bases short and J 5 bases short, with 4 bases between. The CDR3 protein is CSARGTEAFF. CDR3 in DNA: TGCAGTGCTAGGGGGACTGAAGCTTTCTTT.

In this sample, this clonotype turned up once. In DNA, the CDR3 is TGTGCCATCAGTGAGTCAGGGCGGGAGACGCAGTATTTT. This sequence encodes CAISESGRETQYF. The chain combines TRBV10-3 with TRBJ2-3, with 7 positions matching TRBD2. Germline V lookup: CDR1 ENHRY, CDR2 SYGVKD. The CDR3 runs 13 residues. V dropped 0 bases and J dropped 9; count of bases not matched to a gene: 3.

The rearrangement links TRBV29-1 to TRBJ1-1, with D possibly TRBD1 on 6 matching bases. CDR3 length: 14 residues. Germline CDR1 reads SQVTM; CDR2 reads ANQGSEA. Trimming cost V 1 base and J 2 bases, with 11 bases left between them. Here the CDR3 DNA reads TGCAGCGTTGAAGGGGGGGGACAAAACACTGAAGCTTTCTTT. Amino acid sequence: CSVEGGGQNTEAFF.

This chain links TRBV10-3 with TRBJ2-1; 9 positions agree with TRBD1. The ends lost 6 bases at V and 3 bases at J; junction bases unmatched: 9. CDR1 and CDR2 (germline): ENHRY, SYGVKD. This CDR3 is built from 16 residues. This CDR3 reads CAIRNRDRERYNEQFF. The CDR3 nucleotides are TGTGCCATCAGAAACCGGGACAGGGAACGCTACAATGAGCAGTTCTTC.

This clonotype showed up many times. The chain has TRBV2 and TRBJ1-3; no clear D. CDR1 and CDR2 (germline): SNHLY, FYNNEI. Trimming shortened V by 5 bases and J by 4 bases, and 12 bases separated the two germline ends. CDR3 length equals 14 residues. The CDR3 is CASSSTLAGNTIYF. CDR3 bases: TGTGCCAGCAGTTCGACTCTGGCGGGAAACACCATATATTTT. Based on the CDR3 plus reference TRBV2 and TRBJ1-3, the full variable domain is EPEVTQTPSHQVTQMGQEVILRCVPISNHLYFYWYRQILGQKVEFLVSFYNNEISEKSEIFDDQFSVERPDGSNFTLKIRSTKLEDSAMYFCASSSTLAGNTIYFGEGSWLTVV.

V gene TRBV19 combines with J gene TRBJ1-5, with TRBD1 identical over 8 bases. CDR3 size: 15 residues. The germline CDR1 and CDR2 sequences are LNHDA and SQIVND (reference sequence). Trimming removed 1 base from V and 7 bases from J; junction bases left unmatched: 6. The CDR3 loop reads CASSIGGTGPQPQHF. The CDR3 DNA reads TGTGCCAGTAGTATAGGTGGGACAGGTCCCCAGCCCCAGCATTTT.

Only a few counts were recorded for this clonotype. The genes are TRBV2 and TRBJ1-5; tentative D call: TRBD1 (6 bases). Per germline, CDR1 SNHLY and CDR2 FYNNEI. Trimming took off 5 bases at V and 6 bases at J, with 11 bases between the two ends. The CDR3 loop spans 13 amino acids. CDR3: CASSRDIRQPQHF. CDR3 nucleotides: TGTGCCAGCAGTCGGGACATTCGTCAGCCCCAGCATTTT.

This clonotype was detected ten times or more. The J gene is TRBJ1-2, the V gene TRBV19; D unclear. There are 14 residues in the CDR3. V was pared by 3 bases and J by 4 bases, with 12 bases between. The germline V gene encodes CDR1 LNHDA and CDR2 SQIVND (reference sequence). In DNA form, the CDR3 reads TGTGCCAGTAGTATGGCTGAGGGCCCCTATGGCTACACCTTC. Translation: CASSMAEGPYGYTF.

This rearrangement joins TRBV7-8 to TRBJ2-1, with D unclear. This CDR3 has 15 amino acids. CDR1 SGHVS and CDR2 FQNEAQ come from the germline V gene. V lost 0 bases to trimming and J lost 6 bases, with 12 bases between them. The CDR3 DNA follows: TGTGCCAGCAGCTTAGCGAGGCGGCTTGGCAATGAGCAGTTCTTC. It specifies CASSLARRLGNEQFF.

This clonotype was observed a few times. This chain connects TRBV2 to TRBJ1-2; no firm D call. The ends were cut back, 8 bases at V and 4 bases at J, with 14 bases in the middle. The CDR3 is 13 residues long. Looked up from germline, CDR1 is SNHLY and CDR2 is FYNNEI. In DNA, the CDR3 is TGTGCCAGCGAGTTAATGGGAGGCTATGGCTACACCTTC. It translates to CASELMGGYGYTF.

This clonotype was seen a few times. The junction departs from germline at one end; a sequencing error may be responsible. The chain uses TRBV6-5 and TRBJ2-7, with D hard to call. The CDR3 loop spans 15 amino acids. CDR1 is MNHEY, CDR2 SVGAGI, per germline. This CDR3 reads CAGSYFRTDSYEQYF. CDR3 nucleotide sequence: TGTGCCGGCAGTTACTTCCGGACGGATTCCTACGAGCAGTACTTC.

The chain recombines TRBV25-1 with TRBJ1-2, with unresolved D. Trimming pared 6 bases from V and 0 bases from J, leaving 17 bases between. CDR1 and CDR2 (germline): MGHDK, SYGVNS. This CDR3 is 16 amino acids long. The CDR3 is CASRELAGNSNYGYTF. The DNA of the CDR3 is TGTGCCAGCAGGGAACTAGCGGGCAATTCTAACTATGGCTACACCTTC.

In its sample, this clonotype was seen many times. This chain uses TRBV5-1 with TRBJ1-1; D not certain. The V end lost 2 bases, the J end lost 0 bases, and 5 bases lay between the germline ends. Germline CDR1 SGHRS, CDR2 YFSETQ. There are 13 residues in the CDR3. Here the CDR3 DNA reads TGCGCCAGCAGCTTCTTACTGAACACTGAAGCTTTCTTT. Translated, it gives CASSFLLNTEAFF.

The genes are TRBV6-5 and TRBJ1-2; TRBD1 is a possible D gene (5 bases). CDR1 and CDR2 from the germline V gene are MNHEY and SVGAGI. V was pared by 2 bases and J by 6 bases, with 10 bases between. CDR3 length equals 13 residues. DNA of the CDR3: TGTGCCAGCAGTTACGCGGAGGGGAATGGCTACACCTTC. This sequence encodes CASSYAEGNGYTF.

In its sample, this clonotype was seen once. The V gene is TRBV2, the J gene TRBJ2-2; a weak D match, TRBD2 (5 bases). V was pared by 4 bases and J by 0 bases, with 9 bases between. Per germline, CDR1 SNHLY and CDR2 FYNNEI. This CDR3 is 15 amino acids long. Here the CDR3 reads CASSGPGTNTGELFF. The CDR3 DNA reads as TGTGCCAGCAGTGGACCGGGGACGAACACCGGGGAGCTGTTTTTT.

The V gene is TRBV11-2, the J gene TRBJ1-1; D remains ambiguous. Germline CDR1 SGHAT, CDR2 FQNNGV. The CDR3 sequence is 12 residues long. V was shortened by 1 base and J by 5 bases, with 5 bases between the two germline ends. CDR3: CASSLGRTEAFF. The CDR3 coding sequence is TGTGCCAGCAGCTTAGGTAGAACTGAAGCTTTCTTT.

The rearrangement joins TRBV6-5 to TRBJ2-5, with 8 nucleotides matching TRBD1. V was pared by 0 bases and J by 2 bases, with 2 bases of the junction left unmatched. Germline V gene lookup returns CDR1 MNHEY and CDR2 SVGAGI. The CDR3 sequence is 15 residues long. CDR3 DNA: TGTGCCAGCAGTTACTCCGACAGGGGACAAGAGACCCAGTACTTC. This gives the protein CASSYSDRGQETQYF.

This clonotype was recorded at least ten times. The CDR3 DNA sequence: TGTGCCAGCAGCCGCAGGGACCTAAGTGGCGAGCAGTACTTC. Protein product: CASSRRDLSGEQYF. This chain uses TRBV6-1 with TRBJ2-7; either TRBD1 or TRBD2 may fit D (5 bases each). CDR1 MNHNS and CDR2 SASEGT come from the germline V gene. The V end lost 6 bases, the J end lost 6 bases, and 18 bases lay between the germline ends. The length of the CDR3 is 14 residues.

The chain employs TRBV2 and TRBJ2-7, with TRBD2 identical over 8 bases. The J segment lost 5 bases and the V segment lost 8 bases, leaving 11 bases of the junction unmatched. The CDR3 runs 14 residues. Looked up from germline, CDR1 is SNHLY and CDR2 is FYNNEI. The CDR3 DNA reads as TGTGCCAGCGGGGCCGGAGCGGGAGCGAACGAGCAGTACTTC. As protein: CASGAGAGANEQYF. Supplemented by reference TRBV2 and TRBJ2-7, the full variable domain reads EPEVTQTPSHQVTQMGQEVILRCVPISNHLYFYWYRQILGQKVEFLVSFYNNEISEKSEIFDDQFSVERPDGSNFTLKIRSTKLEDSAMYFCASGAGAGANEQYFGPGTRLTVT.

This rearrangement joins TRBV29-1 to TRBJ2-1; 10 bases agree with TRBD2. Germline loops: CDR1 SQVTM, CDR2 ANQGSEA. This CDR3 region has 12 residues. V trimming: 6 bases; J trimming: 6 bases; junction bases outside the gene matches: 2. CDR3 protein: CSVSGGVNEQFF. As DNA, the CDR3 is TGCAGCGTCAGCGGGGGGGTCAATGAGCAGTTCTTC.